The clone carrying this T cell receptor (beta chain) has at least ten counts. The antigen is not known. The read halts 3 residues ahead of the CDR3 end, with the missing end drawn from the germline J gene. Control and CVID samples contributed equal amounts of genomic DNA. Clones were read by immunoSEQ multiplex PCR, and TCRdb kept only the in-frame ones, dropping some. The sample presents about 35,000 clones, none singletons. CDR3 size: 16 residues. The V and J ends lost 4 bases and 3 bases respectively, with 16 bases between them. Germline V gene data show CDR1 as KGHSY and CDR2 as FQNENV. The data stem from a study of T cell clonality in common variable immunodeficiency. Study-level points and caveats: Patient heterogeneity in the CVID cohort limited correlations between repertoire features and clinical complications.

Caucasian heritage predominated among both patients and controls. The sample taken for sequencing was peripheral blood mononuclear cells. The chain carries TRBV16 and TRBJ1-5, with TRBD1 as a possible D gene (5 bases). This TCR was recovered from a person aged 18 to 70 in good health. CDR3 DNA (partial): TGTGCCAGCAGCCTCACGACACGGACAAACAATCAGCCC. This sequence encodes CASSLTTRTNNQP. The whole CDR3 sequence is CASSLTTRTNNQPQHF.